This T cell receptor (beta chain) came from a study of beta chain features in type 1 diabetes. Whole-study context: Age and gender were similar between patients and healthy donors, as were cell yields.

Sequencing targeted expressed TCRB transcripts, as all isolated RNA had been reverse transcribed. Assay: immunoSEQ multiplex PCR; the TCRdb copy retains only in-frame clones and omits some. The sample has 680,000 or so clones; roughly 15% are singletons. Notes on the study in general: The naive, central memory and Treg TCRB repertoires showed an apparent similarity that was greater among patients than among healthy donors.

The sample holds a few counts of this clone. The antigen remains unidentified. V lost 5 bases to trimming and J lost 0 bases; unmatched junction nucleotides: 9. The CDR3 runs 16 residues. Germline V gives CDR1 SEHNR, CDR2 FQNEAQ (reference sequence). Donors underwent one heparinised blood draw, about 120 mL on average. The sequenced material came from naive CD4+ T cells from blood. This TCR was recovered from a man between 18 and 35 years old in good health. This chain uses TRBV7-9 with TRBJ1-2; 7 bases line up with TRBD1. The DNA of the CDR3 is TGTGCCAGCAGCGACTACAGGGGTATAGCTAACTATGGCTACACCTTC. The encoded protein is CASSDYRGIANYGYTF.